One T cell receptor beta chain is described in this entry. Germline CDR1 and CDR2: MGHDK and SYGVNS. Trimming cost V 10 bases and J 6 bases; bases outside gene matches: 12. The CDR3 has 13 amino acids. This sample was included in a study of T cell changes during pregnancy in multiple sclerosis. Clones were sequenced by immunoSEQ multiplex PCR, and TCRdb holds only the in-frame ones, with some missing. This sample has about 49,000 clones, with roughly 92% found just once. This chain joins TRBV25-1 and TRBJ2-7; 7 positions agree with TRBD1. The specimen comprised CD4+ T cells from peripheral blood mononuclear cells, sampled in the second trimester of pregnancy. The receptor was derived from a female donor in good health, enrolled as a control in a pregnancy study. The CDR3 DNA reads TGTGCCACCGTACGACAGGGTGTCGGCGAGCAGTACTTC. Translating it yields CATVRQGVGEQYF.